The T cell receptor (beta chain) under discussion was sequenced for a study of kidney transplant recipient with SARS-CoV-2 infection. The CDR3 extends over 13 amino acids. Trimming cost V 5 bases and J 3 bases, with 10 bases left between them. TCRdb re-called the reads through MiXCR, storing one row per CDR3 protein. The repertoire has about 240,000 distinct CDR3 sequences, 25% to 35% of them found once; the top ten carry 7% to 8%. As for this clonotype: This sequence may be a read error, since a much larger clone differs from it by one base.

The specimen comprised a blood sample, sampled at baseline and on approximately day 120 from a kidney transplant recipient. This clonotype originated in a male patient between 25 and 40 years old who had COVID-19 and was a kidney transplant recipient. Some T cells may originate from the graft donor. The gene calls are TRBV7-1 and TRBJ1-2; possible D gene TRBD1, 5 bases. TRBV7-1 is reported as an ORF; its role is uncertain. The CDR3 loop reads CASSHGTHYGYTF. Written as DNA, the CDR3 is TGTGCCAGCAGCCACGGGACTCACTATGGCTACACCTTC.